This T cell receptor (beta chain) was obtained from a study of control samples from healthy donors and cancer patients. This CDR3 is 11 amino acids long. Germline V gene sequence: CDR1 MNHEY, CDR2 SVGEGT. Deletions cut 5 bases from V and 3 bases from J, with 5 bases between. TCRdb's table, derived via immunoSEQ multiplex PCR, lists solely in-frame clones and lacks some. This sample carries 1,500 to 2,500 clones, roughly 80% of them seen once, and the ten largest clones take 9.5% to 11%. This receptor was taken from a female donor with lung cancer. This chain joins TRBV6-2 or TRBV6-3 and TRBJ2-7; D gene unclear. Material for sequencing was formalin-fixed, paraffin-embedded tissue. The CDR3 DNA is TGTGCCAGCAGTCCCAGCTACGAGCAGTACTTC. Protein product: CASSPSYEQYF.